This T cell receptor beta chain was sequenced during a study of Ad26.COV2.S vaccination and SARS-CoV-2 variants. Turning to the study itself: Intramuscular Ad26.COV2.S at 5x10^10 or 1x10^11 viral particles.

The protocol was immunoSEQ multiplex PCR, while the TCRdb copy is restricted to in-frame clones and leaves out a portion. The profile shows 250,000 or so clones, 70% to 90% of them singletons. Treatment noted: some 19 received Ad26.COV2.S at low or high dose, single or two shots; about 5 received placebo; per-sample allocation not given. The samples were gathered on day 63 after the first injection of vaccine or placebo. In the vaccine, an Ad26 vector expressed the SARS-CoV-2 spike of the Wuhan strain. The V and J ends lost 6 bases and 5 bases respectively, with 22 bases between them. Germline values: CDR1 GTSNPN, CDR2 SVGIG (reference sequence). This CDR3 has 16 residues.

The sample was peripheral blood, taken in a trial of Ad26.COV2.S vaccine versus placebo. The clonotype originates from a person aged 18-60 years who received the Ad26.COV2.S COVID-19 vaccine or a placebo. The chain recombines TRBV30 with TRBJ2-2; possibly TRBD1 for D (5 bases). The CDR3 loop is CACSPRTRARTGELFF. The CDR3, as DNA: TGTGCCTGCAGTCCCAGGACAAGGGCGCGGACCGGGGAGCTGTTTTTT.